This T cell receptor (beta chain) appears in the sequencing data of a study of blood T cell repertoires in COVID-19 (dated by TCRdb to 2018 to 2020). Looking at the study overall: Collaborator samples came from the United States, Italy and Spain and covered acute and convalescent phases of COVID-19. The material from the prospective study consisted of cDNA or gDNA derived from T cells, B-cell-depleted T cells, or PBMCs. The dataset comprised deeply sampled blood TCRbeta repertoires from subjects exposed to, actively infected with, or recovered from COVID-19. The repertoires were made available in a free public database intended to serve as a resource for research on the immune response to SARS-CoV-2. Samples came from the ongoing ImmuneRACE study (first 160 participants) plus 1,254 subjects from 6 global collaborators. Sample metadata almost always included a de-identified subject ID, COVID-19 status, age in years and sex. Where available, HLA class I and class II types were obtained from metadata supplied by the sample provider rather than from assay-based typing.

Collaborating institutions collected whole blood in K2EDTA tubes following their own protocols. For TCRbeta analysis, collaborators shipped samples in one of three forms: frozen whole blood, isolated PBMCs, or DNA extracted from either of those sample types. As to this clone: The antigen it recognizes is unknown. Qualities for individual bases were not recorded, and no much larger clone is one base off.

TCRbeta CDR3 regions were amplified from genomic DNA by means of the immunoSEQ Assay, a bias-controlled multiplex PCR. Per the authors' processing: The number of nucleated cells in each sample was estimated from the amplification of reference gene primers within the assay. Sequence reads were collapsed and filtered to measure the absolute abundance of every unique TCRbeta CDR3 rearrangement. For each sample, productive Simpson clonality was calculated by taking the square root of Simpson's diversity index across productive rearrangements. TCRdb took this table from immuneACCESS and kept in-frame rearrangements with V and J called. Such tables lack part of the clones; where checked against another copy, unresolved V genes explain under half of the gap, and the rest is unexplained. For V, J and clone size, that table is used; D and trimming come from the DNA. In all, the sample holds approximately 430,000 clones, and around 86% of those were seen once. The ten top clones hold roughly 1.4% of the sample.

Results the study describes overall, beyond this receptor: The amount of clinical and demographic metadata varied by source and participant and was provided uncurated.

The germline V gene (reference sequence) yields GTSNPN for CDR1 and SVGIG for CDR2. V is clipped by 6 bases and J by 4 bases, and the sequence between their germline boundaries is 13 bases long. The CDR3 runs 13 amino acids, cysteine and phenylalanine included. Only the CDR3 part of the read is kept: 39 bases, read in frame from the first base. This receptor was identified in a woman in her 30s with active or convalescent COVID-19. Sequencing was performed on peripheral blood. This chain joins TRBV30 to TRBJ1-3; no D segment can be confidently identified. Here is the DNA: TGTGCCTGTACGCGCGGCGGGGGAAACACCATATATTTT. It specifies CACTRGGGNTIYF.